This T cell receptor beta chain is drawn from a study of beta chain features in type 1 diabetes. Study-wide findings and caveats: Naive, central memory and Treg TCRB repertoires appeared more alike in patients than in healthy donors. Moderate yet significant TCRB CDR3 shortening was seen in Type 1 diabetes patients in all four CD4+ subsets. A possible short-template PCR bias applies equally to patients and controls.

From germline, CDR1 is SGHAT and CDR2 FQNNGV. This CDR3 has 13 residues. Between the trimmed V and J ends, which lost 0 bases and 12 bases, there was a span of 12 bases. This clone has more than one count but fewer than ten. Its matching antigen is unknown. Every bit of the isolated RNA underwent reverse transcription, so sequencing read expressed TCRB transcripts. The data were produced by immunoSEQ multiplex PCR, yet TCRdb's version contains in-frame clones alone and is incomplete. In the table there are 250,000 to 350,000 clones, roughly 15% of which are singletons. V usage is TRBV11-2 and J usage is TRBJ2-1, with D unclear. The TCR originated in a man aged 18 to 30 with type 1 diabetes. Sequencing input: naive CD4+ T cells from blood. This chain's CDR3 is CASSLDYVFWQFF. The CDR3 coding sequence is TGTGCCAGCAGCTTAGATTATGTATTTTGGCAGTTCTTC. The full variable domain, its missing parts supplied by reference TRBV11-2 and TRBJ2-1, is EAGVAQSPRYKIIEKRQSVAFWCNPISGHATLYWYQQILGQGPKLLIQFQNNGVVDDSQLPKDRFSAERLKGVDSTLKIQPAKLEDSAVYLCASSLDYVFWQFFGPGTRLTVL.